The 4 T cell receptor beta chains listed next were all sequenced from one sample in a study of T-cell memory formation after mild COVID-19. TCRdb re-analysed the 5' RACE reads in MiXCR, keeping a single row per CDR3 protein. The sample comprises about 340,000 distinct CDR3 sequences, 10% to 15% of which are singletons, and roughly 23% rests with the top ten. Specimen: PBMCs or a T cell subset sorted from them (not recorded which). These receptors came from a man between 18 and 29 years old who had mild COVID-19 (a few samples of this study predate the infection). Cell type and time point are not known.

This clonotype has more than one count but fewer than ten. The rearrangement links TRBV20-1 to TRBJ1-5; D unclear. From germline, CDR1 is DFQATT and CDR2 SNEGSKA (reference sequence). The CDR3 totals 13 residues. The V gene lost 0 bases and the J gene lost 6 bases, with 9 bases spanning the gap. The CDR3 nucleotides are TGCAGTGCTAGAGATTCCGGTTTTCAGCCCCAGCATTTT. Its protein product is CSARDSGFQPQHF.

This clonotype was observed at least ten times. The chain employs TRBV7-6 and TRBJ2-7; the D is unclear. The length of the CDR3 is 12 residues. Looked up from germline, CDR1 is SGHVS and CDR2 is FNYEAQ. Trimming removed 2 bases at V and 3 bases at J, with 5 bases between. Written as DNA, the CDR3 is TGTGCCAGCAGCTTATCCGGCTACGAGCAGTACTTC. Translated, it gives CASSLSGYEQYF.

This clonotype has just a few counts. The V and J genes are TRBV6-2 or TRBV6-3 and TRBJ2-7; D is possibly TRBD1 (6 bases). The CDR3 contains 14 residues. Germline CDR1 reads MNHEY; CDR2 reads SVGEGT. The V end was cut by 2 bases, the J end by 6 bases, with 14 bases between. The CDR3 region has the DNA TGTGCCAGCAGTTACGTCGGCAGGGGCTCCGAGCAGTACTTC. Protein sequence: CASSYVGRGSEQYF.

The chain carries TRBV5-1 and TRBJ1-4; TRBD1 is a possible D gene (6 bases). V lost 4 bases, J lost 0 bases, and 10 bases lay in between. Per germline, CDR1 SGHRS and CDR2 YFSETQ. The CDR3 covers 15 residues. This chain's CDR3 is CASSGGPSTNEKLFF. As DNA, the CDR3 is TGCGCCAGCAGCGGGGGGCCCTCAACTAATGAAAAACTGTTTTTT.